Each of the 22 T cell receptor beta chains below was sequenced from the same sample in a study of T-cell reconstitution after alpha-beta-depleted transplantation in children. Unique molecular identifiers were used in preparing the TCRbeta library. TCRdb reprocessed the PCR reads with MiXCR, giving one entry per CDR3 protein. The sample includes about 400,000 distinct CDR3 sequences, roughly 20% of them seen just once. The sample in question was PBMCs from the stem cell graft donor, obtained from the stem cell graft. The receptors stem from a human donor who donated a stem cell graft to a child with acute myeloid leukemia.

CDR3 coding DNA: TGTGCCAGCAGTACCGATAGGAGCACAGATACGCAGTATTTT. Translation: CASSTDRSTDTQYF. The chain combines TRBV28 with TRBJ2-3; D unresolved. Germline assignment: CDR1 MDHEN and CDR2 SYDVKM. CDR3 length equals 14 residues. Trimming cost V 5 bases and J 0 bases, with 9 bases left between them.

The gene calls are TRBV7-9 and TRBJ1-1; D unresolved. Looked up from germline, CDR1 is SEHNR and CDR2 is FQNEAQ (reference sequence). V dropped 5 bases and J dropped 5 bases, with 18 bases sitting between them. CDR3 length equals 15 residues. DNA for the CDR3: TGTGCCAGCAGCCCCCAAGGAATGGTCGGAACTGAAGCTTTCTTT. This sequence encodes CASSPQGMVGTEAFF.

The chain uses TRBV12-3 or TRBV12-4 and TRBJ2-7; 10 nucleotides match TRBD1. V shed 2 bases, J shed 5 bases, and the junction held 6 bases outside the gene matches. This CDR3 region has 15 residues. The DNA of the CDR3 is TGTGCCAGCAGTTTAACAGGACAGGGGGTGGACGAGCAGTACTTC. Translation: CASSLTGQGVDEQYF.

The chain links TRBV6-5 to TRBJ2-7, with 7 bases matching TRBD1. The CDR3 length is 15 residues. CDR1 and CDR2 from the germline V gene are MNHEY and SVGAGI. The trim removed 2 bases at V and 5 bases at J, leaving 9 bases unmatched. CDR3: CASSYATGLANEQYF. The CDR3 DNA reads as TGTGCCAGCAGTTACGCGACAGGGCTAGCCAACGAGCAGTACTTC.

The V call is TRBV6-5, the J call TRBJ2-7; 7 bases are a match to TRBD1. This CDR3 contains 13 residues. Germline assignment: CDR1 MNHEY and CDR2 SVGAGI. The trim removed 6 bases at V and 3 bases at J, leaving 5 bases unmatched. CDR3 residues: CASSRQGDYEQYF. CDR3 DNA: TGTGCCAGCAGCAGACAGGGAGACTACGAGCAGTACTTC.

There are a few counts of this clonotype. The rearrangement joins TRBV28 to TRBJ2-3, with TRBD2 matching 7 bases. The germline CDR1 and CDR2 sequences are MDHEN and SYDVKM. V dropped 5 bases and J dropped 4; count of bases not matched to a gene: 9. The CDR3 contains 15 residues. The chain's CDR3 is CASSPLAEGSDTQYF. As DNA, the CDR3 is TGTGCCAGCAGTCCTCTAGCGGAGGGGTCAGATACGCAGTATTTT.

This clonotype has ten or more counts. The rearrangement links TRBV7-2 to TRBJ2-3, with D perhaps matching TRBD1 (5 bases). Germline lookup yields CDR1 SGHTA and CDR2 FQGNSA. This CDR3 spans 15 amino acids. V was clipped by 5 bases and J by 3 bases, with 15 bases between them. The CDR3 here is CASSLMGLHTDTQYF. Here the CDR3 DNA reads TGTGCCAGCAGCCTCATGGGGCTTCATACAGATACGCAGTATTTT.

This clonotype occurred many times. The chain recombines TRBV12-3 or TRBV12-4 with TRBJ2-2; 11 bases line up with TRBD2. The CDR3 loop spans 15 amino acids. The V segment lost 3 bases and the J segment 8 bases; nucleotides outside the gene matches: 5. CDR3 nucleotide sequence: TGTGCCAGCAGTTTGAGACTAGCGGGAACGGGGGAGCTGTTTTTT. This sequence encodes CASSLRLAGTGELFF.

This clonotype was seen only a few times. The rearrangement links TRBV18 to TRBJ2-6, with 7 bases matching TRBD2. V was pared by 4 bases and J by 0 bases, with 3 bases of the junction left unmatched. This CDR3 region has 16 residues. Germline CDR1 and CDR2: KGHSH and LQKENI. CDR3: CASSHPGGSGANVLTF. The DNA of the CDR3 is TGTGCCAGCTCACACCCGGGAGGCTCTGGGGCCAACGTCCTGACTTTC.

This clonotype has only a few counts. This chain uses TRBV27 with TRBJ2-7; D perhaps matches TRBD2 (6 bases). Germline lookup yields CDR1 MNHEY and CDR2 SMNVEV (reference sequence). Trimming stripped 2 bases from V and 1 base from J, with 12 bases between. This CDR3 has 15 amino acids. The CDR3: CASSLRGRRSYEQYF. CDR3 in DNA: TGTGCCAGCAGTTTACGGGGGAGAAGGTCCTACGAGCAGTACTTC.

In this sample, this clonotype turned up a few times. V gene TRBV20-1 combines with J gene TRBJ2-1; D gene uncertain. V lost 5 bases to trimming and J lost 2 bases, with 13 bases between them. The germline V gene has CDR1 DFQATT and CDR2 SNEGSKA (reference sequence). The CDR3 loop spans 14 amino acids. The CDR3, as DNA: TGCAGTGCTGGCAAGGATGGGGCCTACAATGAGCAGTTCTTC. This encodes CSAGKDGAYNEQFF.

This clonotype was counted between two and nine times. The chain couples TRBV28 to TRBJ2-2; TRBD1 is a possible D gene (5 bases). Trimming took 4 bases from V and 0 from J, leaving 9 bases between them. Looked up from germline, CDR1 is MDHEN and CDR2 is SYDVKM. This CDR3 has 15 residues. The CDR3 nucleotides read TGTGCCAGCAGTTGGGGCGGAACGAACACCGGGGAGCTGTTTTTT. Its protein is CASSWGGTNTGELFF.

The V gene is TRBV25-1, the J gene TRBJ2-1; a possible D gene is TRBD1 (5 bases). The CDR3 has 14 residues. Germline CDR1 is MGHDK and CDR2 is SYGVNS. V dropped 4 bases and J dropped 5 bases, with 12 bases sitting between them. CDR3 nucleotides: TGTGCCAGCAGTGTGGGGCGGACCCACAATGAGCAGTTCTTC. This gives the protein CASSVGRTHNEQFF. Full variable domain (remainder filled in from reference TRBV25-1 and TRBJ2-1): EADIYQTPRYLVIGTGKKITLECSQTMGHDKMYWYQQDPGMELHLIHYSYGVNSTEKGDLSSESTVSRIRTEHFPLTLESARPSHTSQYLCASSVGRTHNEQFFGPGTRLTVL.

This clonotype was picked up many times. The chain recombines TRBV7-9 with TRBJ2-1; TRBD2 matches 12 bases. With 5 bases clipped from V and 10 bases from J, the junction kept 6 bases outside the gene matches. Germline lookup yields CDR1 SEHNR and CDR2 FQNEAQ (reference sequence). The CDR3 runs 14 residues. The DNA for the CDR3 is TGTGCCAGCAGCCAACTAGCGGGAGGAAGGGAGCAGTTCTTC. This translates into CASSQLAGGREQFF. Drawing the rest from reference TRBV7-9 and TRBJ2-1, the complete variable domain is DTGVSQNPRHKITKRGQNVTFRCDPISEHNRLYWYRQTLGQGPEFLTYFQNEAQLEKSRLLSDRFSAERPKGSFSTLEIQRTEQGDSAMYLCASSQLAGGREQFFGPGTRLTVL.

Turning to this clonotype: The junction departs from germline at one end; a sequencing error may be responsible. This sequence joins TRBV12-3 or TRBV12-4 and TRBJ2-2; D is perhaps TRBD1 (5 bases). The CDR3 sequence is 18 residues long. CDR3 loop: CASRLNRGRRRYTGELFF. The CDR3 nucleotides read TGTGCCAGCCGTTTAAATAGGGGAAGGCGGCGTTACACCGGGGAGCTGTTTTTT.

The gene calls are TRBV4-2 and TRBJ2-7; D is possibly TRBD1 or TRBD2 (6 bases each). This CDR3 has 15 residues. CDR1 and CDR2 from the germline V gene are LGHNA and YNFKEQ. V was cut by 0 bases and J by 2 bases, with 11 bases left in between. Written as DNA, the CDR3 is TGTGCCAGCAGCCAAGAAGAGGGGGGAGCCTACGAGCAGTACTTC. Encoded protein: CASSQEEGGAYEQYF.

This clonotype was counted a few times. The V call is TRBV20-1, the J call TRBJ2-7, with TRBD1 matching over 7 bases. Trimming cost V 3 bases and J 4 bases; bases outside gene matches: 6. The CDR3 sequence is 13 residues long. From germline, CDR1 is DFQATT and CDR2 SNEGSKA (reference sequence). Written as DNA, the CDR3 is TGCAGTGCTAGGGCAGGGGGTTATTACGAGCAGTACTTC. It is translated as CSARAGGYYEQYF.

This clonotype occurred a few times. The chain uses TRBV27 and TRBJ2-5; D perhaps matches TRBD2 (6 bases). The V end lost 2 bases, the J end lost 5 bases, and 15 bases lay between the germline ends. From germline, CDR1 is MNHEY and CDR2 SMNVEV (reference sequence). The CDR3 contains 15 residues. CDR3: CASSLGGWRRETQYF. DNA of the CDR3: TGTGCCAGCAGTTTAGGAGGGTGGCGTCGGGAGACCCAGTACTTC.

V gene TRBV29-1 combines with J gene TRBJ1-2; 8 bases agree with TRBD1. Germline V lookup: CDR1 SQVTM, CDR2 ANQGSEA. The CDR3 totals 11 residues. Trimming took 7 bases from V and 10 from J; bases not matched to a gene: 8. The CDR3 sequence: CSGLDRDYYTF. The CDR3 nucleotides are TGCAGCGGATTGGACAGGGATTACTACACCTTC.

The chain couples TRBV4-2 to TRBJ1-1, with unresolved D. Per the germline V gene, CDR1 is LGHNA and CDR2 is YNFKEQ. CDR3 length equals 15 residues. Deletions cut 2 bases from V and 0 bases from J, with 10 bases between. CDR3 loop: CASSQPTGMNTEAFF. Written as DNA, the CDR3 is TGTGCCAGCAGCCAACCGACGGGAATGAACACTGAAGCTTTCTTT.

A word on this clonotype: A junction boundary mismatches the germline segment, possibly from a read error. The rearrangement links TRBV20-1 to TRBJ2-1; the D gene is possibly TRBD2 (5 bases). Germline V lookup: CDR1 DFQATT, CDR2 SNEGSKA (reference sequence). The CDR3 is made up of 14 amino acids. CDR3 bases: TGCCGTGCTAGAGCCGGGATCCACTACAATGAGCAGTTCTTC. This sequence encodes CRARAGIHYNEQFF.

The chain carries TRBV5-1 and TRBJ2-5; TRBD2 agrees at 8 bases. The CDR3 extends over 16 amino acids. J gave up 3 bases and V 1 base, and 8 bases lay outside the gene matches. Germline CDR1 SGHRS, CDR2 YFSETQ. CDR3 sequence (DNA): TGCGCCAGCAGCTTGTACGCTAGCGGGCAGGAAGAGACCCAGTACTTC. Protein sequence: CASSLYASGQEETQYF.